The rows below give T cell receptor beta chains drawn from one sample of a study of T cell repertoires and leukemia-associated antigens. These receptors have no known antigen. Via MiXCR, TCRdb re-called the 5' RACE reads, giving one row per CDR3 protein. The sample holds about 10,000 distinct CDR3 sequences; 42% are singletons and the top ten take around a quarter. The sequencing sample was made of CD3+ T cells sorted from blood and cultured. The receptors derive from a female donor in good health. Each CDR3 is given with its conserved first and last residue.

j_gene: TRBJ2-1
v_gene: TRBV5-1
CDR3aa: CASSLISSSYNEQFF

j_gene: TRBJ1-4
v_gene: TRBV6-5
CDR3aa: CASSYGRGGELFF

j_gene: TRBJ2-2
v_gene: TRBV24-1
CDR3aa: CATSDLRTRGTGELFF

j_gene: TRBJ2-5
v_gene: TRBV5-1
CDR3aa: CASSPPSGRASETQYF

j_gene: TRBJ2-1
v_gene: TRBV20-1
CDR3aa: CSARDGLAGDRGYEQFF

j_gene: TRBJ1-2
v_gene: TRBV4-1
CDR3aa: CASSQDHGGWGGYTF

j_gene: TRBJ1-5
v_gene: TRBV7-2
CDR3aa: CASSFYRAWGSDQPQHF

j_gene: TRBJ2-3
v_gene: TRBV7-2
CDR3aa: CASSLANRGADTQYF

j_gene: TRBJ1-1
v_gene: TRBV4-1
CDR3aa: CASSQGIVNTEAFF

j_gene: TRBJ2-4
v_gene: TRBV20-1
CDR3aa: CSARYGGPSPTNIQYF

j_gene: TRBJ2-3
v_gene: TRBV29-1
CDR3aa: CSVEPSGRTDTQYF

j_gene: TRBJ1-2
v_gene: TRBV7-4
CDR3aa: CASTPRGGGPNYGYTF

j_gene: TRBJ2-1
v_gene: TRBV24-1
CDR3aa: CATSRTSGYAYNEQFF

j_gene: TRBJ2-3
v_gene: TRBV20-1
CDR3aa: CSARLLAGLPTTDTQYF

j_gene: TRBJ2-5
v_gene: TRBV5-1
CDR3aa: CASSLVPSLEETQYF

j_gene: TRBJ1-2
v_gene: TRBV20-1
CDR3aa: CSALRDRERSSGYTF

j_gene: TRBJ2-1
v_gene: TRBV5-1
CDR3aa: CAGSFSGAGQREQLF

j_gene: TRBJ1-6
v_gene: TRBV10-3
CDR3aa: CAISEPNRVRNSPLHF

j_gene: TRBJ2-1
v_gene: TRBV23-1
CDR3aa: CASSQQTEDYNEQFF

j_gene: TRBJ2-1
v_gene: TRBV29-1
CDR3aa: CSVFIAGGNTMRQFF

j_gene: TRBJ2-7
v_gene: TRBV29-1
CDR3aa: CSVFTYEQYF

j_gene: TRBJ1-6
v_gene: TRBV20-1
CDR3aa: CSAGRQGRNSPLHF

j_gene: TRBJ1-2
v_gene: TRBV7-4
CDR3aa: CASSLGPRSYGYTF

j_gene: TRBJ2-3
v_gene: TRBV5-1
CDR3aa: CASSSTPKQSDGDTQYF

j_gene: TRBJ2-3
v_gene: TRBV20-1
CDR3aa: CSARDQVAGALSQYF

j_gene: TRBJ2-7
v_gene: TRBV12-3/TRBV12-4
CDR3aa: CASSLYDPNYEQYF

j_gene: TRBJ1-4
v_gene: TRBV4-2
CDR3aa: CASSQDRSGPNEKLFF

j_gene: TRBJ2-3
v_gene: TRBV7-3
CDR3aa: CASSLGAGEDTQYF

j_gene: TRBJ1-2
v_gene: TRBV4-1
CDR3aa: CASSQGGGRGPTLYGYTF

j_gene: TRBJ1-1
v_gene: TRBV10-3
CDR3aa: CAISEGEGQGTTEAFF

j_gene: TRBJ2-7
v_gene: TRBV27
CDR3aa: CASTRAGVFYEQYF

j_gene: TRBJ2-7
v_gene: TRBV11-3
CDR3aa: CASSRRLAGKAPYEQYF

j_gene: TRBJ2-1
v_gene: TRBV12-3/TRBV12-4
CDR3aa: CASSRGPSSYNEQFF

j_gene: TRBJ2-6
v_gene: TRBV5-1
CDR3aa: CASQGVVGANVLTF

j_gene: TRBJ2-1
v_gene: TRBV20-1
CDR3aa: CSASEGGEGNEQFF

j_gene: TRBJ2-7
v_gene: TRBV10-3
CDR3aa: CAISDYSYEQYF

j_gene: TRBJ2-7
v_gene: TRBV9
CDR3aa: CAGSVEQDPTYEQYF

j_gene: TRBJ2-1
v_gene: TRBV20-1
CDR3aa: CSAIPGTDNEQFF

j_gene: TRBJ2-5
v_gene: TRBV5-1
CDR3aa: CASSLGVIGETQYF

j_gene: TRBJ1-2
v_gene: TRBV12-3/TRBV12-4
CDR3aa: CASSWGQGTNRLNYGYTF

j_gene: TRBJ2-5
v_gene: TRBV20-1
CDR3aa: CSALGLAGDKAQYF

j_gene: TRBJ2-3
v_gene: TRBV6-4
CDR3aa: CASSVSSGADTQYF

j_gene: TRBJ2-7
v_gene: TRBV20-1
CDR3aa: CSVTGGAYEQYF

j_gene: TRBJ2-1
v_gene: TRBV6-4
CDR3aa: CASSPGQDYREQFF

j_gene: TRBJ2-2
v_gene: TRBV24-1
CDR3aa: CTTSDFPGGLTGELFF

j_gene: TRBJ1-1
v_gene: TRBV27
CDR3aa: CASSPLGEQGNAEAFF

j_gene: TRBJ2-3
v_gene: TRBV20-1
CDR3aa: CSAGGGGGADTQYF

j_gene: TRBJ1-1
v_gene: TRBV5-1
CDR3aa: CARSLGTLNTEASF

j_gene: TRBJ1-3
v_gene: TRBV19
CDR3aa: CASSIRHLSGNTIYF

j_gene: TRBJ2-7
v_gene: TRBV6-5
CDR3aa: CASSYSRLTGAMSGYEQYF

j_gene: TRBJ2-3
v_gene: TRBV6-2/TRBV6-3
CDR3aa: CASRGPGISTDTQYF

j_gene: TRBJ2-7
v_gene: TRBV29-1
CDR3aa: CSVAGGGEQYF

j_gene: TRBJ2-3
v_gene: TRBV4-3
CDR3aa: CASSQEPLRGGTDTQYF

j_gene: TRBJ1-2
v_gene: TRBV7-2
CDR3aa: CASSLDSQTQLGIYGYTF

j_gene: TRBJ1-4
v_gene: TRBV5-1
CDR3aa: CASSLLAGDGEKLFF

j_gene: TRBJ2-7
v_gene: TRBV5-1
CDR3aa: CASSLQGYEQHF

j_gene: TRBJ2-1
v_gene: TRBV12-3/TRBV12-4
CDR3aa: CASSPTMGTSGSYEQFF

j_gene: TRBJ1-2
v_gene: TRBV29-1
CDR3aa: CSVAKVGNYGYTF